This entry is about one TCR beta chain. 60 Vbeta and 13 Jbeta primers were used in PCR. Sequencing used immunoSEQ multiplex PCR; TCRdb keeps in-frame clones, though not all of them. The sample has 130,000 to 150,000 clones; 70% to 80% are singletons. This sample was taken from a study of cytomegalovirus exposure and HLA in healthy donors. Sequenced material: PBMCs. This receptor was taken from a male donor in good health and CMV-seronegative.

The CDR3 coding sequence is TGTGCCAGCAGCTCGACAGGTTTCGACACTGAAGCTTTCTTT. Translation: CASSSTGFDTEAFF. The V and J genes are TRBV7-9 and TRBJ1-1; D may be TRBD1 (6 bases). Looked up from germline, CDR1 is SEHNR and CDR2 is FQNEAQ (reference sequence). V dropped 4 bases and J dropped 3 bases, with 12 bases sitting between them. This CDR3 has 14 amino acids.